The 6 T cell receptor beta chains given below trace back to one sample, sequenced in a study of cytomegalovirus exposure and HLA in healthy donors. Here immunoSEQ multiplex PCR was the method, and the copy in TCRdb shows in-frame clones only, minus some. The sample contains roughly 250,000 clones, around 85% of which appear only once. Specimen: PBMCs. Receptor source: a woman in her twenties or thirties in good health and CMV-seropositive.

The chain is built from TRBV2 and TRBJ2-3, with D possibly matching TRBD2 (5 bases). The germline V and J ends were trimmed by 6 bases and 3 bases, with 13 bases remaining between them. CDR3 length equals 14 residues. In germline, CDR1 is SNHLY, CDR2 FYNNEI. CDR3 region: CASRSGVSTDTQYF. CDR3 sequence (DNA): TGTGCCAGCAGGTCCGGGGTATCGACAGATACGCAGTATTTT.

This chain connects TRBV7-9 to TRBJ1-1; weak D call: TRBD1 (5 bases). Germline loops: CDR1 SEHNR, CDR2 FQNEAQ (reference sequence). This CDR3 comprises 14 residues. With 1 base removed from V and 4 bases from J, the gap between germline ends came to 10 bases. In DNA, the CDR3 is TGTGCCAGCAGCTTAGGGGGTCAGGGCACTGAAGCTTTCTTT. Translated: CASSLGGQGTEAFF.

This sequence joins TRBV5-4 and TRBJ2-1; no definite D call. The CDR3 is made up of 15 amino acids. The germline V gene has CDR1 SGHNT and CDR2 YYREEE (reference sequence). Trimming shortened V by 2 bases and J by 5 bases, and 14 bases separated the two germline ends. CDR3 sequence (DNA): TGTGCCAGCAGCTTAACAGCACCTCGCGACAATGAGCAGTTCTTC. Protein sequence: CASSLTAPRDNEQFF.

This chain joins TRBV27 and TRBJ1-4; D gene unclear. Germline V gives CDR1 MNHEY, CDR2 SMNVEV (reference sequence). The germline V and J ends were trimmed by 5 bases and 5 bases, with 18 bases remaining between them. This CDR3 is 16 amino acids long. The CDR3 DNA follows: TGTGCCAGCAGTCTACAAGGCTCGGGGTCAAATGAAAAACTGTTTTTT. Its translation: CASSLQGSGSNEKLFF.

This chain uses TRBV5-1 with TRBJ1-4; D remains unclear. The CDR3 extends over 16 amino acids. In germline, CDR1 is SGHRS, CDR2 YFSETQ. Trimming stripped 0 bases from V and 6 bases from J, with 15 bases between. The CDR3 coding sequence is TGCGCCAGCAGCTTGGCCTCGCTTCGTTTAGATGAAAAACTGTTTTTT. This codes for CASSLASLRLDEKLFF. The full variable domain, its missing parts supplied by reference TRBV5-1 and TRBJ1-4, is KAGVTQTPRYLIKTRGQQVTLSCSPISGHRSVSWYQQTPGQGLQFLFEYFSETQRNKGNFPGRFSGRQFSNSRSEMNVSTLELGDSALYLCASSLASLRLDEKLFFGSGTQLSVL.

The chain is built from TRBV2 and TRBJ2-7; possible D gene TRBD1, 5 bases. V was shortened by 4 bases and J by 2 bases, with 9 bases between the two germline ends. This CDR3 has 13 amino acids. Looked up from germline, CDR1 is SNHLY and CDR2 is FYNNEI. The CDR3 sequence: CASSVADTYEQYF. The CDR3 DNA is TGTGCCAGCAGTGTCGCGGACACCTACGAGCAGTACTTC.